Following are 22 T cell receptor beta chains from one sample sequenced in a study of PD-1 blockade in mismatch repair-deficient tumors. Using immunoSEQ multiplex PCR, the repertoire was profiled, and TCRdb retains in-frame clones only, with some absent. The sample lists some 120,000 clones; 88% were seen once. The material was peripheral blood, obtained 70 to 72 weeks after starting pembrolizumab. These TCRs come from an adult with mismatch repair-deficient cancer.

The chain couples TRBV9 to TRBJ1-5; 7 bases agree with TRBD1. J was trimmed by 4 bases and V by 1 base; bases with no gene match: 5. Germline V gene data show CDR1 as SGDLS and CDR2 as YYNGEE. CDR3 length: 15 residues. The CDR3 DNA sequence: TGTGCCAGCAGCGTAACCGGGACAGTGAATCAGCCCCAGCATTTT. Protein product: CASSVTGTVNQPQHF.

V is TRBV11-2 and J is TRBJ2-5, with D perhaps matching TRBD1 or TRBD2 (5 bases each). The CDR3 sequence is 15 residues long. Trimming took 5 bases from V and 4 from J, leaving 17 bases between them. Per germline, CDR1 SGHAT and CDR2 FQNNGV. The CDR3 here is CASSPGGGGLETQYF. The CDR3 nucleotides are TGTGCCAGCAGCCCGGGTGGTGGGGGATTAGAGACCCAGTACTTC.

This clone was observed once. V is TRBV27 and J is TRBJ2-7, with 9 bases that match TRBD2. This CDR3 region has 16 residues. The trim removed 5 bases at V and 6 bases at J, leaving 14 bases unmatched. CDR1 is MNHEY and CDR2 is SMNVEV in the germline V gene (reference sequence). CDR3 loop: CASSPLLPGLASEQYF. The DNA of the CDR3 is TGTGCCAGCAGTCCCCTACTACCGGGACTAGCAAGCGAGCAGTACTTC.

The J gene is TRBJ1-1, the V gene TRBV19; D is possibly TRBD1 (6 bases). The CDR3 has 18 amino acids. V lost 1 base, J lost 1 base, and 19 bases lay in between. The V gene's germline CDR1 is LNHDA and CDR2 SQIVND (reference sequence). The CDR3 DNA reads TGTGCCAGTAGTATAGGGAGGACAGACGTTAATAAGAACACTGAAGCTTTCTTT. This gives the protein CASSIGRTDVNKNTEAFF.

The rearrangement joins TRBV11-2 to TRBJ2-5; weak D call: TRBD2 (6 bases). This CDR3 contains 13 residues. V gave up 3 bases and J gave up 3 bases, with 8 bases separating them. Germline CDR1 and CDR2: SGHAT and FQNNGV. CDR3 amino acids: CASSFGGKETQYF. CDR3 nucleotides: TGTGCCAGCAGCTTCGGGGGAAAAGAGACCCAGTACTTC.

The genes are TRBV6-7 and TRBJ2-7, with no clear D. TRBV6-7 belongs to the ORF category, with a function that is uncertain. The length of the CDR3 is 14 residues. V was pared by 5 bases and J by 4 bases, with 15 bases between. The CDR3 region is CASSEDGSVYEQYF. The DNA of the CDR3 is TGTGCCAGCAGTGAAGACGGATCCGTTTACGAGCAGTACTTC.

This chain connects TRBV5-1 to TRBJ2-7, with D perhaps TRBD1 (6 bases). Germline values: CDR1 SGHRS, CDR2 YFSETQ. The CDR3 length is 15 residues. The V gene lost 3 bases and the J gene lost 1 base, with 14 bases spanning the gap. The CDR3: CASSSAAGVSYEQYF. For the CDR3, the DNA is TGCGCCAGCAGCTCGGCGGCAGGGGTATCCTACGAGCAGTACTTC.

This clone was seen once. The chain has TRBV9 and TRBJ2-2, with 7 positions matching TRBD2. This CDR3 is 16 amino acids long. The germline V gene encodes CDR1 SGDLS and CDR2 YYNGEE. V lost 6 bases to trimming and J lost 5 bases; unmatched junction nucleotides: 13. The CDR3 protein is CASNEGLDRGTGELFF. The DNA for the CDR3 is TGTGCCAGCAACGAAGGACTAGACCGTGGGACCGGGGAGCTGTTTTTT.

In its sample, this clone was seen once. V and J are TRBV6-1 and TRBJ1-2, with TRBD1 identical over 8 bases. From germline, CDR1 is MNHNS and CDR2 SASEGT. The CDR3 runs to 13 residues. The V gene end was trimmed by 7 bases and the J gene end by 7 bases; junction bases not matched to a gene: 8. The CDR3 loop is CASTISGTGGYTF. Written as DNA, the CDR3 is TGTGCCAGCACTATCTCCGGGACAGGTGGCTACACCTTC.

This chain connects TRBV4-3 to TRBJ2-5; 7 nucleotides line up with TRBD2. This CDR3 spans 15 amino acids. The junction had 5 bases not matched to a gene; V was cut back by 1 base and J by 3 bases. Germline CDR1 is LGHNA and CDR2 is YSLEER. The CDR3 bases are TGCGCCAGCAGCCAAGCCTGGCTAGCGGAAGAGACCCAGTACTTC. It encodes CASSQAWLAEETQYF.

CDR3 sequence reads: CASSPTLLFPDEQFF. CDR3 sequence (DNA): TGTGCCAGCAGCCCGACGCTTCTATTTCCCGATGAGCAGTTCTTC. The chain has TRBV7-9 and TRBJ2-1; no reliable D call. Trimming stripped 5 bases from V and 8 bases from J, with 19 bases between. Germline assignment: CDR1 SEHNR and CDR2 FQNEAQ (reference sequence). This CDR3 contains 15 residues.

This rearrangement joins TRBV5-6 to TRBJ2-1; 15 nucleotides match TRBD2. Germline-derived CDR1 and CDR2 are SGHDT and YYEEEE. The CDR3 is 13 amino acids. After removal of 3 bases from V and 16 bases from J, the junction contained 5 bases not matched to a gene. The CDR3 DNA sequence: TGTGCCAGCAGCTGGGGACTAGCGGGAGGCCCATTCTTC. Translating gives CASSWGLAGGPFF.

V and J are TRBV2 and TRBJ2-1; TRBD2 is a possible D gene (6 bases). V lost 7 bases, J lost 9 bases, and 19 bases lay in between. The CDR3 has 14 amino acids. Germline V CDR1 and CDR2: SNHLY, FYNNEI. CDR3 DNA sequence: TGTGCCAGCACCAGACTAGGTCCCGACAGTGAGCAGTTCTTC. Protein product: CASTRLGPDSEQFF. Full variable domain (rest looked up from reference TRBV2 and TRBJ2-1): EPEVTQTPSHQVTQMGQEVILRCVPISNHLYFYWYRQILGQKVEFLVSFYNNEISEKSEIFDDQFSVERPDGSNFTLKIRSTKLEDSAMYFCASTRLGPDSEQFFGPGTRLTVL.

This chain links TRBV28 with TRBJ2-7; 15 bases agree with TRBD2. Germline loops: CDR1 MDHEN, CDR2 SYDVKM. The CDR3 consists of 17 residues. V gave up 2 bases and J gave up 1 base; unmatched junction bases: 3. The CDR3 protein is CASSLGLAGGWSYEQYF. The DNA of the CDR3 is TGTGCCAGCAGTTTAGGACTAGCGGGAGGGTGGTCCTACGAGCAGTACTTC.

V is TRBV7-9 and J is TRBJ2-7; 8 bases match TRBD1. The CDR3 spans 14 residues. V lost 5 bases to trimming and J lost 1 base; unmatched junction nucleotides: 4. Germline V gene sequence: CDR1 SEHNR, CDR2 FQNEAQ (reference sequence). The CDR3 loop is CASSLNRGSYEQYF. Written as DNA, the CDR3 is TGTGCCAGCAGCCTCAACAGGGGGTCCTACGAGCAGTACTTC.

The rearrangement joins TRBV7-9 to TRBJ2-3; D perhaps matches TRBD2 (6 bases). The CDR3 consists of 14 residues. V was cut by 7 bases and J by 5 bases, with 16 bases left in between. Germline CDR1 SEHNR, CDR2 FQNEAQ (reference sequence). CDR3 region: CASTDRPSVDTQYF. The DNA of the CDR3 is TGTGCCAGCACTGACCGCCCTAGCGTAGATACGCAGTATTTT.

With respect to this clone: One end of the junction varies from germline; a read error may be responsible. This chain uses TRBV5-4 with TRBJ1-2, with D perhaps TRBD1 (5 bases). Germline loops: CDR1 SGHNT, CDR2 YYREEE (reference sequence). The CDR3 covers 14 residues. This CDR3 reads CASSQDSRAYGYTF. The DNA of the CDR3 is TGCGCCAGCAGCCAAGACAGCCGGGCCTATGGCTACACCTTC.

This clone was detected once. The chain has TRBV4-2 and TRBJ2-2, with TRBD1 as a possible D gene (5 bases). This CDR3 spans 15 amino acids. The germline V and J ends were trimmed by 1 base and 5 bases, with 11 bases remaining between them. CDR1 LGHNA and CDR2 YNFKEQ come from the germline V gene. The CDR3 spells CASSQASQGTGELFF. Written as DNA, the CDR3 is TGTGCCAGCAGCCAAGCTTCCCAGGGTACCGGGGAGCTGTTTTTT.

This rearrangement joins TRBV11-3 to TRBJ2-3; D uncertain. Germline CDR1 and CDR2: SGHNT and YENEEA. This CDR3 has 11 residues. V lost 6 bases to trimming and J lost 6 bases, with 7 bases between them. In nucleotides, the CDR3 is TGTGCCAGCAGGGATTTGGATACGCAGTATTTT. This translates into CASRDLDTQYF.

The CDR3 DNA sequence: TGCGCCAGCAGCCGGGACTTCCAAGGGGGCTACACCTTC. Amino acid sequence: CASSRDFQGGYTF. V usage is TRBV5-1 and J usage is TRBJ1-2, with TRBD1 as a possible D gene (5 bases). Germline V CDR1 and CDR2: SGHRS, YFSETQ. The CDR3 contains 13 residues. V lost 4 bases to trimming and J lost 8 bases, with 15 bases between them. The variable domain in full, completed from reference TRBV5-1 and TRBJ1-2, reads KAGVTQTPRYLIKTRGQQVTLSCSPISGHRSVSWYQQTPGQGLQFLFEYFSETQRNKGNFPGRFSGRQFSNSRSEMNVSTLELGDSALYLCASSRDFQGGYTFGSGTRLTVV.

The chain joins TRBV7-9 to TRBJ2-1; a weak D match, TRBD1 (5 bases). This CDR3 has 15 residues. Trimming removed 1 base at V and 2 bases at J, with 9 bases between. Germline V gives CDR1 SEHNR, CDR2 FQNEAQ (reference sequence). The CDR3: CASSLVVTAYNEQFF. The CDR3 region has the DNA TGTGCCAGCAGCTTAGTGGTGACAGCCTACAATGAGCAGTTCTTC. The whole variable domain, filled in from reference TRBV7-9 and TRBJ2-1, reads DTGVSQNPRHKITKRGQNVTFRCDPISEHNRLYWYRQTLGQGPEFLTYFQNEAQLEKSRLLSDRFSAERPKGSFSTLEIQRTEQGDSAMYLCASSLVVTAYNEQFFGPGTRLTVL.

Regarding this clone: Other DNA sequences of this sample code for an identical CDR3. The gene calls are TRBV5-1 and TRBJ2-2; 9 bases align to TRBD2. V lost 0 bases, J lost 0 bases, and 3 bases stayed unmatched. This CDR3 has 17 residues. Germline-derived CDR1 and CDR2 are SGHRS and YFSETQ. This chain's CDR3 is CASSLGSGRANTGELFF. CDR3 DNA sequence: TGCGCCAGCAGCTTGGGTAGCGGGAGAGCGAACACCGGGGAGCTGTTTTTT. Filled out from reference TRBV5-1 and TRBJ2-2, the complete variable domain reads KAGVTQTPRYLIKTRGQQVTLSCSPISGHRSVSWYQQTPGQGLQFLFEYFSETQRNKGNFPGRFSGRQFSNSRSEMNVSTLELGDSALYLCASSLGSGRANTGELFFGEGSRLTVL.